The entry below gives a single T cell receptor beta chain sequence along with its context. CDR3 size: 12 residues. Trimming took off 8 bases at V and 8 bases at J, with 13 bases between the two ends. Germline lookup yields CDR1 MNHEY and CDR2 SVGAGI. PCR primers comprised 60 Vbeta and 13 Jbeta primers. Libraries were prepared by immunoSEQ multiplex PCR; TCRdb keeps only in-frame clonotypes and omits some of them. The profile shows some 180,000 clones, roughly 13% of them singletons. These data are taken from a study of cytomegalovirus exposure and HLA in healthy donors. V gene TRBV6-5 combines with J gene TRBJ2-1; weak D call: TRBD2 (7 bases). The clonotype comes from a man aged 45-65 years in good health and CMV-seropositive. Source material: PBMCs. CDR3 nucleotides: TGTGCCAGCGGGGGGGGCCTGGATGAGCAGTTCTTC. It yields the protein CASGGGLDEQFF.